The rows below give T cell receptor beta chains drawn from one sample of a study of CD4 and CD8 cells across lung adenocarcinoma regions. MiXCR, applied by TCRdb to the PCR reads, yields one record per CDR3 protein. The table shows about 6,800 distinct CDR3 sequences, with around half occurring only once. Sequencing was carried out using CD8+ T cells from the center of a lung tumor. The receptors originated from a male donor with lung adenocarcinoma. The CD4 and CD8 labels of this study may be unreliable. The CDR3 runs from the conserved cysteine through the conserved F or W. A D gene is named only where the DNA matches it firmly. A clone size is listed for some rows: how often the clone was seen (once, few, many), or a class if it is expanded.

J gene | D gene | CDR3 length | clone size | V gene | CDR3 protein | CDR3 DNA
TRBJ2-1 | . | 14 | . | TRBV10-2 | CASSEGTGYNEQFF | TGCGCCAGCAGTGAGGGGACCGGATACAATGAGCAGTTCTTC
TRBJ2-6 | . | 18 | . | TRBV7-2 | CASTPWGNQPSGDNVLTF | TGTGCCAGCACACCATGGGGCAACCAACCCTCTGGGGACAACGTCCTGACTTTC
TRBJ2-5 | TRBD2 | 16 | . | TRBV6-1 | CASRPGLAGPQETQYF | TGTGCCAGCAGACCCGGACTAGCGGGGCCCCAAGAGACCCAGTACTTC
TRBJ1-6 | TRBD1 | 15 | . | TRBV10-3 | CAISEDLTGSSPLHF | TGTGCCATCAGTGAGGACTTGACAGGGTCCTCACCCCTCCACTTT
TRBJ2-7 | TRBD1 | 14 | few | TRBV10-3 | CAISETGGSYEQYF | TGTGCCATCAGTGAGACAGGGGGCTCCTACGAGCAGTACTTC
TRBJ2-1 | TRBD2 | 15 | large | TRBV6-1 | CASSKLAGGVNEQFF | TGTGCCAGCAGTAAACTAGCGGGAGGCGTCAATGAGCAGTTCTTC
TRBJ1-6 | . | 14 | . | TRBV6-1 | CASSEVRGGSPLHF | TGTGCCAGCAGTGAAGTGAGGGGTGGGTCACCCCTCCACTTT
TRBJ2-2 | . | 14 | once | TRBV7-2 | CASSLGPEAGELFF | TGTGCCAGCAGCCTCGGGCCTGAGGCCGGGGAGCTGTTTTTT
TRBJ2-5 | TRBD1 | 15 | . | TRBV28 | CASTPAGTGGKTQYF | TGTGCCAGCACACCGGCCGGGACAGGGGGCAAGACCCAGTACTTC
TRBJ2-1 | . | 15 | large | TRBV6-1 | CASSSAGLNYNEQFF | TGTGCCAGCAGCTCAGCAGGGTTGAACTACAATGAGCAGTTCTTC
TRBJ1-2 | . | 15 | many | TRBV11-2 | CASSLVRGNNYGYTF | TGTGCCAGCAGCTTAGTCAGGGGAAATAACTATGGCTACACCTTC
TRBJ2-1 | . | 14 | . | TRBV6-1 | CASSEGLSLGTQFF | TGTGCCAGCAGTGAAGGTTTGAGCCTCGGAACCCAGTTCTTC
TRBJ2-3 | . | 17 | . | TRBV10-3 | CAISESGSGLNTDTQYF | TGTGCCATCAGTGAATCTGGCTCCGGGCTGAACACAGATACGCAGTATTTT
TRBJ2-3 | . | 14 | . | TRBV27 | CAGSGCRDTETQYF | TGTGCGGGCAGTGGCTGCCGAGACACAGAGACGCAGTATTTT
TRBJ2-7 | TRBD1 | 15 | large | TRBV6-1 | CASSLGQGVTWGQYF | TGTGCCAGCAGTCTCGGACAGGGGGTAACGTGGGGGCAGTACTTC
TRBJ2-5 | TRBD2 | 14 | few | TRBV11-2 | CASSLMSGMETQYF | TGTGCCAGCAGCTTAATGAGCGGGATGGAGACCCAGTACTTC
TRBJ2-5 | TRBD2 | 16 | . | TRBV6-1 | CASSEWASGDQETQYF | TGTGCCAGCAGTGAATGGGCTAGCGGAGACCAAGAGACCCAGTACTTC
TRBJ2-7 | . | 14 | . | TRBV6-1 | CAAGQAGSTDKQYF | TGCGCCGCCGGCCAGGCTGGGAGCACAGATAAGCAGTACTTC
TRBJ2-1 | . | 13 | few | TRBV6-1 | CASSEGQLNEQFF | TGTGCCAGCAGTGAAGGACAGTTAAATGAGCAGTTCTTC
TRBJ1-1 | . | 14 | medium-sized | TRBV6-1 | CASSLLPTKTEAFF | TGTGCCAGCAGCTTGTTACCTACTAAGACTGAAGCTTTCTTT
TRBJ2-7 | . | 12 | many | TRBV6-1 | CASSDDSYEQYF | TGTGCCAGCAGTGATGACAGTTACGAGCAGTACTTC
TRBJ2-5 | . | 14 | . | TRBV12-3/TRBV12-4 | CASSAGRYQETQYF | TGTGCCAGCAGCGCCGGAAGGTACCAAGAGACCCAGTACTTC
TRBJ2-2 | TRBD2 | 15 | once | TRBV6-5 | CASSYRGLAAGELFF | TGTGCCAGCAGTTACAGGGGACTAGCTGCCGGGGAGCTGTTTTTT
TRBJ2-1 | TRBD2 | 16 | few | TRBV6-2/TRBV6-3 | CASRTLAGASHNEQFF | TGTGCCAGCAGAACTCTAGCGGGAGCGTCTCACAATGAGCAGTTCTTC
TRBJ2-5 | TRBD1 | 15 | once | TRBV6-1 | CGRGEGGRVKETQYF | TGTGGCAGGGGTGAAGGGGGCCGCGTCAAAGAGACCCAGTACTTC
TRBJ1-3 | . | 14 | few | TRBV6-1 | CASRAGGSGNTIYF | TGTGCCAGTAGGGCTGGAGGGTCAGGAAACACCATATATTTT
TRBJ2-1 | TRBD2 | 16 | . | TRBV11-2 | CASSLSSGGSYNEQFF | TGTGCCAGCAGCTTATCCAGCGGGGGCTCCTACAATGAGCAGTTCTTC
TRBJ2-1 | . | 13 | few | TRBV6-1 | CANRQYPQETQFF | TGTGCCAACCGACAGTACCCACAAGAGACCCAGTTCTTC
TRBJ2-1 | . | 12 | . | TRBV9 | CASSVSGMEQFF | TGTGCCAGCAGCGTTAGCGGCATGGAGCAGTTCTTC
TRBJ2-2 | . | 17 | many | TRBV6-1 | CASSEAVGTDYTGELFF | TGTGCCAGCAGTGAAGCAGTAGGGACGGACTACACCGGGGAGCTGTTTTTT
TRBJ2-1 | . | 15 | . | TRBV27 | CASSQSRDGKETKYF | TGTGCCAGCAGCCAATCCCGGGACGGGAAAGAGACCAAGTACTTC
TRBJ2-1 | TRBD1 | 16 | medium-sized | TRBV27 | CASSLSDRGRTNEQFF | TGTGCCAGCAGTTTATCCGACAGGGGGCGTACCAATGAGCAGTTCTTC
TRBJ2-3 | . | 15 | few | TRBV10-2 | CASSDGGPSTDTQYF | TGCGCCAGCAGTGATGGCGGGCCTAGCACAGATACGCAGTATTTT